The 21 T cell receptor beta chains below all came from one sample that was sequenced in a study of blood T cell repertoires in COVID-19. Using immunoSEQ multiplex PCR, the repertoire was profiled, and TCRdb retains in-frame clones only, with some absent. The sample consists of roughly 200,000 clones, about 82% of them appearing once. The specimen sequenced was PBMCs or T cells enriched from blood (not recorded which). The receptor set was obtained from a man aged 35-49 years with acute COVID-19.

V is TRBV11-2 and J is TRBJ2-3; 11 bases map to TRBD2. Looked up from germline, CDR1 is SGHAT and CDR2 is FQNNGV. V was pared by 1 base and J by 3 bases, with 6 bases of the junction left unmatched. The CDR3 extends over 17 amino acids. The CDR3 region is CASSLGVSGRGTDTQYF. CDR3 bases: TGTGCCAGCAGCTTAGGGGTTAGCGGGAGGGGTACAGATACGCAGTATTTT.

This chain uses TRBV4-1 with TRBJ2-2; 11 nucleotides agree with TRBD2. CDR1 and CDR2 (germline): MGHRA, YSYEKL. V trimming: 1 base; J trimming: 5 bases; junction bases outside the gene matches: 6. CDR3 size: 17 residues. CDR3 sequence reads: CASSQGSGRAATGELFF. As DNA, the CDR3 is TGCGCCAGCAGCCAAGGTAGCGGGAGGGCCGCGACCGGGGAGCTGTTTTTT.

The V call is TRBV4-1, the J call TRBJ1-2; D is unresolved. The germline CDR1 and CDR2 sequences are MGHRA and YSYEKL. V was cut by 0 bases and J by 2 bases, with 10 bases left in between. The CDR3 length is 15 residues. CDR3 protein: CASSQDPGSNYGYTF. The CDR3 nucleotides read TGCGCCAGCAGCCAAGACCCCGGTAGCAACTATGGCTACACCTTC.

V usage is TRBV2 and J usage is TRBJ2-3, with 7 bases aligning to TRBD1. The CDR3 is 13 amino acids. The trim removed 4 bases at V and 4 bases at J, leaving 2 bases unmatched. In germline, CDR1 is SNHLY, CDR2 FYNNEI. CDR3 region: CASSGGGADTQYF. In nucleotides, the CDR3 is TGTGCCAGCAGTGGAGGGGGCGCAGATACGCAGTATTTT.

CDR3 DNA: TGCGCCAGCAGCCCTATTAGGCAGGGGCCCGGGGCCAACGTCCTGACTTTC. It specifies CASSPIRQGPGANVLTF. The V and J genes are TRBV4-3 and TRBJ2-6; TRBD1 might be the D (6 bases). The CDR3 extends over 17 amino acids. Germline V CDR1 and CDR2: LGHNA, YSLEER. Trimming took off 4 bases at V and 4 bases at J, with 17 bases between the two ends.

The chain employs TRBV7-6 and TRBJ1-5, with 10 bases aligning to TRBD1. Germline lookup yields CDR1 SGHVS and CDR2 FNYEAQ. The junction had 15 bases not matched to a gene; V was cut back by 4 bases and J by 3 bases. This CDR3 is 19 amino acids long. CDR3 DNA sequence: TGTGCCAGCAGCTCAACCCCCGGGACAGGGGATGTGTACAATCAGCCCCAGCATTTT. Its protein is CASSSTPGTGDVYNQPQHF.

Note on this clone: Other nucleotide sequences from this sample produce the same CDR3. The chain is built from TRBV27 and TRBJ2-7; a weak D match, TRBD1 (5 bases). This CDR3 has 13 residues. Trimming removed 2 bases from V and 2 bases from J, with 7 bases in between. Germline-derived CDR1 and CDR2 are MNHEY and SMNVEV (reference sequence). The CDR3 nucleotides are TGTGCCAGCAGTTTACAGGGTCCCTACGAGCAGTACTTC. Translated, it gives CASSLQGPYEQYF.

This chain joins TRBV5-1 and TRBJ2-7, with 9 bases matching TRBD2. The J segment lost 5 bases and the V segment lost 1 base, leaving 7 bases of the junction unmatched. CDR3 length: 15 amino acids. The germline CDR1 and CDR2 sequences are SGHRS and YFSETQ. This CDR3 reads CASSLLIAGDHEQYF. In nucleotides, the CDR3 is TGCGCCAGCAGCTTGTTAATAGCGGGAGACCACGAGCAGTACTTC.

This clone has only a few counts. The rearrangement joins TRBV7-3 to TRBJ2-3; 10 positions match TRBD2. The trim removed 5 bases at V and 8 bases at J, leaving 13 bases unmatched. CDR1 is SGHTA and CDR2 is FQGTGA in the germline V gene. CDR3 length: 16 residues. CDR3 nucleotides: TGTGCCAGCAGCCCGTCGTCTAGCGGGAGATTGGGTACGCAGTATTTT. It yields the protein CASSPSSSGRLGTQYF.

The rearrangement links TRBV18 to TRBJ2-1; 7 bases align to TRBD2. Looked up from germline, CDR1 is KGHSH and CDR2 is LQKENI. The CDR3 totals 15 residues. J gave up 8 bases and V 3 bases, and 10 bases lay outside the gene matches. Here the CDR3 DNA reads TGTGCCAGCTCACCGGGGGAGGGCCAGGTCTATGAGCAGTTCTTC. Amino acids: CASSPGEGQVYEQFF. The full variable domain, in which reference TRBV18 and TRBJ2-1 provide the parts outside the CDR3, is NAGVMQNPRHLVRRRGQEARLRCSPMKGHSHVYWYRQLPEEGLKFMVYLQKENIIDESGMPKERFSAEFPKEGPSILRIQQVVRGDSAAYFCASSPGEGQVYEQFFGPGTRLTVL.

The CDR3 nucleotides read TGTGCCTGTCAGGGACTAGCGGGACAAGAGACCCAGTACTTC. It translates to CACQGLAGQETQYF. The chain recombines TRBV30 with TRBJ2-5; 13 bases map to TRBD2. This CDR3 comprises 14 residues. The germline CDR1 and CDR2 sequences are GTSNPN and SVGIG (reference sequence). J was trimmed by 2 bases and V by 6 bases; bases with no gene match: 3.

The chain uses TRBV5-1 and TRBJ1-1; TRBD1 matches 9 bases. CDR3 length: 18 amino acids. Germline V lookup: CDR1 SGHRS, CDR2 YFSETQ. The ends lost 1 base at V and 1 base at J; junction bases unmatched: 11. CDR3 DNA: TGCGCCAGCAGCTTGCCATGGACAGGGGTCCTTAGGAACACTGAAGCTTTCTTT. Translation: CASSLPWTGVLRNTEAFF.

The genes are TRBV6-1 and TRBJ1-3, with D unresolved. Germline CDR1 and CDR2: MNHNS and SASEGT. The CDR3 extends over 15 amino acids. Between the trimmed V and J ends, which lost 1 base and 4 bases, there was a span of 11 bases. The DNA for the CDR3 is TGTGCCAGCAGTGAAGTATCAGAGGCGGGAAACACCATATATTTT. This encodes CASSEVSEAGNTIYF.

This clone was detected only once. The chain carries TRBV28 and TRBJ2-5; D is undetermined. The germline gives CDR1 MDHEN, CDR2 SYDVKM. CDR3 size: 13 residues. The ends were cut back, 2 bases at V and 1 base at J, with 5 bases in the middle. The CDR3 DNA reads TGTGCCAGCAGTTTAGGGCCCCAAGAGACCCAGTACTTC. This translates into CASSLGPQETQYF. Full variable domain (missing parts from reference TRBV28 and TRBJ2-5): DVKVTQSSRYLVKRTGEKVFLECVQDMDHENMFWYRQDPGLGLRLIYFSYDVKMKEKGDIPEGYSVSREKKERFSLILESASTNQTSMYLCASSLGPQETQYFGPGTRLLVL.

The chain employs TRBV20-1 and TRBJ2-7, with D maybe TRBD2 (5 bases). Between the trimmed V and J ends, which lost 3 bases and 3 bases, there was a span of 21 bases. The CDR3 extends over 16 amino acids. Germline CDR1 reads DFQATT; CDR2 reads SNEGSKA (reference sequence). The CDR3 protein is CSASESRGGGDYEQYF. Written as DNA, the CDR3 is TGCAGTGCTAGTGAATCTCGTGGAGGCGGAGACTACGAGCAGTACTTC.

In this sample, this clone turned up a few times. The V call is TRBV2, the J call TRBJ2-7; D is possibly TRBD2 (6 bases). Trimming pared 10 bases from V and 3 bases from J, leaving 16 bases between. The V gene's germline CDR1 is SNHLY and CDR2 FYNNEI. The CDR3 runs 13 residues. CDR3 loop: CANKEGIHYEQYF. The DNA for the CDR3 is TGTGCCAATAAGGAGGGGATCCACTACGAGCAGTACTTC.

This clone has at least ten counts. CDR3 region: CASSLDRFTDSPLHF. DNA of the CDR3: TGTGCCAGCAGCTTAGACAGGTTTACGGATTCACCCCTCCACTTT. This sequence joins TRBV7-9 and TRBJ1-6; weak D call: TRBD1 (5 bases). Trimming took 1 base from V and 8 from J, leaving 12 bases between them. The germline V gene encodes CDR1 SEHNR and CDR2 FQNEAQ (reference sequence). The CDR3 contains 15 residues. The full variable domain, its missing parts supplied by reference TRBV7-9 and TRBJ1-6, is DTGVSQNPRHKITKRGQNVTFRCDPISEHNRLYWYRQTLGQGPEFLTYFQNEAQLEKSRLLSDRFSAERPKGSFSTLEIQRTEQGDSAMYLCASSLDRFTDSPLHFGNGTRLTVT.

V usage is TRBV5-1 and J usage is TRBJ1-1; 9 bases are shared with TRBD1. This CDR3 spans 15 amino acids. V trimming: 4 bases; J trimming: 3 bases; junction bases outside the gene matches: 7. Per the germline V gene, CDR1 is SGHRS and CDR2 is YFSETQ. The CDR3 loop is CASSPGQGRYTEAFF. CDR3 nucleotides: TGCGCCAGCAGCCCCGGACAGGGGAGGTACACTGAAGCTTTCTTT.

The J gene is TRBJ2-4, the V gene TRBV5-6; no reliable D call. Trimming cost V 3 bases and J 0 bases, with 10 bases left between them. Per germline, CDR1 SGHDT and CDR2 YYEEEE. The CDR3 has 15 residues. CDR3 amino acids: CASSSGELAKNIQYF. CDR3 DNA: TGTGCCAGCAGCTCGGGTGAACTAGCCAAAAACATTCAGTACTTC. The variable domain in full, with the rest retrieved from reference TRBV5-6 and TRBJ2-4, is DAGVTQSPTHLIKTRGQQVTLRCSPKSGHDTVSWYQQALGQGPQFIFQYYEEEERQRGNFPDRFSGHQFPNYSSELNVNALLLGDSALYLCASSSGELAKNIQYFGAGTRLSVL.

This chain uses TRBV30 with TRBJ1-2; 8 nucleotides line up with TRBD1. Losses at the gene ends were 2 bases for V and 8 bases for J; bases not matched to a gene: 7. Germline values: CDR1 GTSNPN, CDR2 SVGIG (reference sequence). The length of the CDR3 is 13 residues. CDR3 region: CAWSRGTGGGYTF. The CDR3 DNA is TGTGCCTGGAGTCGGGGGACAGGAGGAGGCTACACCTTC.

The chain is built from TRBV3-1 (or the pseudogene TRBV3-2) and TRBJ2-5; 9 positions agree with TRBD2. Germline assignment: CDR1 LGHDT and CDR2 YNNKEL (reference sequence). The CDR3 totals 15 residues. Trimming took 3 bases from V and 4 from J; bases not matched to a gene: 6. The CDR3 spells CASSHPAGGGETQYF. The CDR3, as DNA: TGTGCCAGCAGCCATCCTGCGGGAGGGGGAGAGACCCAGTACTTC.